This T cell receptor (beta chain) appears in the sequencing data of a study of blood T cells in healthy people across ages. About the study: Capturing about one barcoded beta molecule per two T cells was achieved by template switching.

Germline CDR1 reads LGHNA; CDR2 reads YNFKEQ. CDR3 size: 14 residues. V was shortened by 3 bases and J by 7 bases, with 16 bases between the two germline ends. The use of a sample-barcoded 5' primer and a J-beta primer mix characterized a second PCR of roughly 6 to 11 cycles. With 12 random nucleotides, a template-switch adaptor tagged each individual cDNA molecule. At least 3 million CDR3-containing paired-end reads were obtained per sample. TCRdb reprocessed the 5' RACE reads via MiXCR and lists one record per CDR3 protein. The sample has some 1.7 million distinct CDR3 sequences; over 25% are singletons. Healthy Russian Caucasian donors spanned ages about 6 to 100 years.

Sequences were obtained from blood. The V call is TRBV4-2, the J call TRBJ2-7, with TRBD2 as a possible D gene (7 bases). The sequence was obtained from a young woman in good health. CDR3 sequence: CASSQWGGMNEQYF. The CDR3 region has the DNA TGTGCCAGCAGCCAGTGGGGGGGCATGAATGAGCAGTACTTC.